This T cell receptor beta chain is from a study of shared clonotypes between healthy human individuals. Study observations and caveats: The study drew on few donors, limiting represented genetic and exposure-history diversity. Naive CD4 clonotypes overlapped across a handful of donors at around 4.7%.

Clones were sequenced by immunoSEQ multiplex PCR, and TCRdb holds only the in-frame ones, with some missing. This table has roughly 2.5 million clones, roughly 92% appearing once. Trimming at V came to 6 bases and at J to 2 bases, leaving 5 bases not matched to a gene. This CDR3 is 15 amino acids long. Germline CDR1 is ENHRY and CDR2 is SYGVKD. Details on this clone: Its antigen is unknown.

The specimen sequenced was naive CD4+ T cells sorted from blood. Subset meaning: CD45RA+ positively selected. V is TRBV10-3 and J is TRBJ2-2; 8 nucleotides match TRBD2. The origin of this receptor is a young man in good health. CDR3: CAIRPGLENTGELFF. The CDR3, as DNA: TGTGCCATCAGGCCGGGACTAGAAAACACCGGGGAGCTGTTTTTT.